The sequence of this T cell receptor (beta chain) was determined in a study of blood T cells in healthy people across ages. In regard to this clonotype: The antigen remains undetermined.

Whole-study results and caveats: PBMC samples, being unsorted, prevented any conclusive comparison of naive and antigen-experienced cells.

A J-beta primer mix and a sample-barcoded 5' primer were used in a second PCR of about 7 to 12 cycles. TCRdb fed the 5' RACE reads into MiXCR, producing one record per CDR3 protein. Among 1.5 million to 2 million distinct CDR3 sequences listed, over 25% were seen once. The specimen sequenced was blood. The TCR sequence derives from a woman between 25 and 40 years old in good health.

In DNA form, the CDR3 reads TGTGCCAGCAGTTCGACCGGGACAACAAATCAGCCCCAGCATTTT. Amino acids: CASSSTGTTNQPQHF. This rearrangement joins TRBV6-5 to TRBJ1-5, with TRBD1 as a possible D gene (6 bases). V was trimmed by 4 bases and J by 4 bases, leaving 14 bases between them. Germline V gene data show CDR1 as MNHEY and CDR2 as SVGAGI. This CDR3 contains 15 residues.